This paragraph reports one T cell receptor beta chain. CDR3 size: 13 residues. Trimming cost V 3 bases and J 3 bases; bases outside gene matches: 2. The germline CDR1 and CDR2 sequences are SGHRS and YFSETQ. This specimen comes from a study of blood T cell repertoires in COVID-19. Study-level background: COVID-19 samples collected from the United States, Italy and Spain covered acute and convalescent phases.

In the original analysis: Estimation of nucleated cell counts was performed using reference gene primer amplification. Libraries were prepared by immunoSEQ multiplex PCR; TCRdb keeps only in-frame clonotypes and omits some of them. V, J and clone size are taken as reported in that table, and D and trimming were inferred from the DNA itself. The sample holds around 19,000 clones, about 87% seen once. V usage is TRBV5-1 and J usage is TRBJ2-7; 8 positions agree with TRBD2. This receptor was identified in a human donor in a cohort sampled during active COVID-19. The sample taken for sequencing was peripheral blood. The CDR3 sequence is CASSYTSGYEQYF. The DNA of the CDR3 is TGCGCCAGCAGCTATACTAGCGGCTACGAGCAGTACTTC.